The T cell receptor (beta chain) described here comes from a study of radiotherapy plus CTLA-4 blockade in lung cancer. Study-wide context: Of the patients, 15% to 20% showed objective responses and approximately 34% attained disease control. Study-wide results and limits: Increased serum interferon-beta after radiation also reportedly predicted response strongly. There was expansion of tumor-derived TCR clones in blood after radiotherapy plus ipilimumab.

Germline assignment: CDR1 SGHTA and CDR2 FQGNSA. V gave up 5 bases and J gave up 1 base, with 20 bases separating them. The CDR3 loop spans 18 amino acids. Lung cancer patients with chemo-refractory metastatic non-small-cell disease were given focal radiation plus CTLA-4 blockade with ipilimumab. With respect to this clone: Its antigen is undetermined.

Measured with immunoSEQ multiplex PCR; TCRdb has only the in-frame clones, and not every one. The sample comprises 51,000 or so clones, approximately 79% of which are singletons, and approximately 12% rests with the top ten. V gene TRBV7-2 combines with J gene TRBJ2-2; D is unclear. This TCR was sampled from a human donor with non-small cell lung cancer who had stable disease on radiotherapy plus ipilimumab. This specimen was peripheral blood, taken from a patient treated with radiotherapy plus ipilimumab. CDR3 residues: CASSTTPPFELNTGELFF. The CDR3 DNA reads as TGTGCCAGCAGCACTACACCCCCCTTTGAATTGAACACCGGGGAGCTGTTTTTT.